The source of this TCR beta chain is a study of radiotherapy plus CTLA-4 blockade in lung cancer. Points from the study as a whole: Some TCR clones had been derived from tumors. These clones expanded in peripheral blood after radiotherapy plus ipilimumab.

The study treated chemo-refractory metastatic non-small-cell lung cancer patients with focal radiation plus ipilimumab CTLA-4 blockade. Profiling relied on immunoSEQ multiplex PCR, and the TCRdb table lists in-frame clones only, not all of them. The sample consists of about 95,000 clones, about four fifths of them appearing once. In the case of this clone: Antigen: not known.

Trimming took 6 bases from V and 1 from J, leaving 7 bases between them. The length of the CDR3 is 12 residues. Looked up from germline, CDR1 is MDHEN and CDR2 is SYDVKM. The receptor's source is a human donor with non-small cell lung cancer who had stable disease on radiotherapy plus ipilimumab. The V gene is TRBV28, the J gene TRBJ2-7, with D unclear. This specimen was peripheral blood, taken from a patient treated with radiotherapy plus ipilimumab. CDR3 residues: CASRTHSYEQYF. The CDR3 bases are TGTGCCAGCAGGACACATTCCTACGAGCAGTACTTC.